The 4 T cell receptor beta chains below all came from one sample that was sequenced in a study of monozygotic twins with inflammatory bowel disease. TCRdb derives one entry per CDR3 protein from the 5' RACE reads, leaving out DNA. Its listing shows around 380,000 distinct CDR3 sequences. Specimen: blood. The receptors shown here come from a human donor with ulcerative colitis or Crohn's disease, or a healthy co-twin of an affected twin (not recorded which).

This chain's CDR3 is CSASDGVIGYTF. The chain couples TRBV20-1 to TRBJ1-2. Germline V gives CDR1 DFQATT, CDR2 SNEGSKA (reference sequence). The CDR3 has 12 residues.

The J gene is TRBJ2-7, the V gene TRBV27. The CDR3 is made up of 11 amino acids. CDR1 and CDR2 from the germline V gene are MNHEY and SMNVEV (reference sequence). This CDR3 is CASREGSEQYF.

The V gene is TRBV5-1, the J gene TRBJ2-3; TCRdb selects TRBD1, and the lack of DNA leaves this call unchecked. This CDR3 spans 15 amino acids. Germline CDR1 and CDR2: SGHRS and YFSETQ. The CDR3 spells CASSVTGAGTDTQYF.

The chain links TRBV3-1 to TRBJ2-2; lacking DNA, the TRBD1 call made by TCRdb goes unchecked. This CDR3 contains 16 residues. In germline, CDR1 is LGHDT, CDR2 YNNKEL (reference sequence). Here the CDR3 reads CASSQEAGGAIGELFF.